This is a list of T cell receptor beta chains from one sample in a study of identical twins. TCRdb redid the calling of the 5' RACE reads with MiXCR, one entry per CDR3 protein. The sample holds roughly 690,000 distinct CDR3 sequences, around 20% seen once. The data also belong to a second study, concerning T cells expressing NK-cell markers.

Sequencing used PBMCs. Receptors originate from a woman aged 18 to 35 in good health. Each CDR3 is given with its conserved first and last residue. The order of the fields is clone size, D gene, J gene, V gene, CDR3 protein, CDR3 DNA. A D gene is named only where the DNA matches it firmly. Clone size is given for some rows only: seen once, a few or many times, or a class if the clone is expanded.

size: NA; D: TRBD2; J: TRBJ2-7; V: TRBV19; CDR3: CASTPSGVYEQYF; DNA: TGTGCCAGTACCCCTAGCGGAGTTTACGAGCAGTACTTC
size: NA; D: NA; J: TRBJ1-1; V: TRBV5-1; CDR3: CASSATGSNTEAFF; DNA: TGCGCCAGCAGCGCGACGGGGAGCAACACTGAAGCTTTCTTT
size: once; D: NA; J: TRBJ2-5; V: TRBV5-1; CDR3: CASSFGVTETQYF; DNA: TGCGCCAGCAGCTTCGGCGTAACGGAGACCCAGTACTTC
size: NA; D: NA; J: TRBJ2-3; V: TRBV6-1; CDR3: CASSLHGDPLLDTQYF; DNA: TGTGCCAGCAGCCTGCACGGGGACCCCCTTTTGGATACGCAGTATTTT
size: NA; D: TRBD1; J: TRBJ2-7; V: TRBV10-3; CDR3: CATLTRDSPGEQYF; DNA: TGTGCCACCCTTACACGGGACAGCCCGGGCGAGCAGTACTTC
size: few; D: TRBD2; J: TRBJ2-1; V: TRBV12-3/TRBV12-4; CDR3: CASITSGGYNEQFF; DNA: TGTGCCAGCATAACCAGCGGGGGGTACAATGAGCAGTTCTTC
size: NA; D: NA; J: TRBJ2-1; V: TRBV12-3/TRBV12-4; CDR3: CASSPFGRGYNEQFF; DNA: TGTGCCAGCTCTCCTTTTGGCCGGGGCTACAATGAGCAGTTCTTC
size: NA; D: NA; J: TRBJ1-2; V: TRBV29-1; CDR3: CSVAPGTRVNYGYTF; DNA: TGCAGCGTTGCTCCGGGAACAAGGGTAAACTATGGCTACACCTTC
size: NA; D: TRBD2; J: TRBJ2-7; V: TRBV13; CDR3: CASSSRTRAHEQYF; DNA: TGTGCCAGCAGCTCCCGGACTAGGGCCCACGAGCAGTACTTC
size: NA; D: TRBD2; J: TRBJ2-1; V: TRBV20-1; CDR3: CCARDQRLRTSGGTYNEQFF; DNA: TGCTGTGCTAGAGATCAGCGTCTAAGGACTAGCGGGGGTACCTACAATGAGCAGTTCTTC
size: NA; D: NA; J: TRBJ2-7; V: TRBV10-1; CDR3: CASSELGTLSYEQYF; DNA: TGCGCCAGCAGTGAGTTGGGGACCCTCTCCTACGAGCAGTACTTC
size: NA; D: NA; J: TRBJ2-1; V: TRBV29-1; CDR3: CSVYRDEQFF; DNA: TGCAGCGTTTACCGCGATGAGCAGTTCTTC
size: NA; D: NA; J: TRBJ1-2; V: TRBV6-5; CDR3: CASSYERQTYGYTF; DNA: TGTGCCAGCAGTTACGAGCGCCAGACCTATGGCTACACCTTC
size: NA; D: NA; J: TRBJ2-1; V: TRBV4-3; CDR3: CASSQEELANEQFF; DNA: TGCGCCAGCAGCCAAGAGGAGCTAGCCAATGAGCAGTTCTTC
size: NA; D: NA; J: TRBJ2-7; V: TRBV29-1; CDR3: CSVEPQGWGEQYF; DNA: TGCAGCGTTGAACCACAGGGTTGGGGCGAGCAGTACTTC
size: few; D: TRBD1; J: TRBJ2-2; V: TRBV10-3; CDR3: CAITRGQGARGTGELFF; DNA: TGTGCCATCACCCGCGGACAGGGGGCTAGAGGCACCGGGGAGCTGTTTTTT
size: few; D: NA; J: TRBJ2-6; V: TRBV27; CDR3: CASARFSGFGANVLTF; DNA: TGTGCCAGCGCTAGGTTCTCGGGGTTTGGGGCCAACGTCCTGACTTTC
size: many; D: TRBD1; J: TRBJ2-2; V: TRBV5-4; CDR3: CASSSAGTDNTGELFF; DNA: TGTGCCAGCAGCAGCGCCGGGACAGACAACACCGGGGAGCTGTTTTTT
size: few; D: NA; J: TRBJ1-1; V: TRBV7-9; CDR3: CASSFPSMNTEAFF; DNA: TGTGCCAGCAGCTTTCCATCCATGAACACTGAAGCTTTCTTT
size: NA; D: TRBD2; J: TRBJ2-5; V: TRBV5-1; CDR3: CASSPAGLAGNRRGETQYF; DNA: TGCGCCAGCAGCCCCGCCGGACTAGCGGGAAATCGGAGGGGGGAGACCCAGTACTTC
size: many; D: NA; J: TRBJ1-1; V: TRBV9; CDR3: CASSVLGSTEAFF; DNA: TGTGCCAGCAGCGTCTTGGGTAGCACTGAAGCTTTCTTT
size: few; D: TRBD2; J: TRBJ2-1; V: TRBV5-1; CDR3: CASSVSGGYNNEQFF; DNA: TGCGCCAGCAGCGTTAGCGGGGGTTATAACAATGAGCAGTTCTTC
size: few; D: NA; J: TRBJ2-1; V: TRBV7-2; CDR3: CASSPMGHPYNEQFF; DNA: TGTGCCAGCAGCCCTATGGGACACCCCTACAATGAGCAGTTCTTC
size: NA; D: NA; J: TRBJ2-1; V: TRBV5-1; CDR3: CASRRDPESYNEQFF; DNA: TGCGCCAGCAGGAGGGACCCTGAGTCTTACAATGAGCAGTTCTTC